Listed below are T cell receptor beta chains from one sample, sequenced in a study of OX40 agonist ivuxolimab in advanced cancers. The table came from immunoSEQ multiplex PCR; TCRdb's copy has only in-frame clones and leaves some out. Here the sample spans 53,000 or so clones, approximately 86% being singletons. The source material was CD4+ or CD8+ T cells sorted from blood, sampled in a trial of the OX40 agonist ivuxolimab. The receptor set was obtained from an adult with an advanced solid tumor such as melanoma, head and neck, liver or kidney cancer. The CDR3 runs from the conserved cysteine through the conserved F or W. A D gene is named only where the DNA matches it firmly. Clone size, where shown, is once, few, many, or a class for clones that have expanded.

CDR3 protein: CASNRVNGPPLHF
CDR3 DNA: TGTGCCAGCAACAGGGTCAATGGTCCACCCCTCCACTTT
D gene: -
V gene: TRBV6-5
clone size: -
J gene: TRBJ1-6

CDR3 protein: CASSRDRFFQYF
CDR3 DNA: TGTGCCAGCAGCCGGGACAGGTTTTTTCAGTACTTC
D gene: TRBD1
V gene: TRBV7-9
clone size: -
J gene: TRBJ2-4

CDR3 protein: CASSYRGTGTYEQYF
CDR3 DNA: TGTGCCAGCAGTTACCGCGGGACTGGTACCTACGAGCAGTACTTC
D gene: -
V gene: TRBV6-5
clone size: -
J gene: TRBJ2-7

CDR3 protein: CASSGLAGAGYNEQFF
CDR3 DNA: TGTGCCAGCAGTGGACTAGCGGGAGCGGGCTACAATGAGCAGTTCTTC
D gene: TRBD2
V gene: TRBV27
clone size: -
J gene: TRBJ2-1

CDR3 protein: CASSYGNRGAGTEAFF
CDR3 DNA: TGTGCCAGCAGTTATGGCAACAGGGGCGCTGGCACTGAAGCTTTCTTT
D gene: TRBD1
V gene: TRBV6-6
clone size: -
J gene: TRBJ1-1

CDR3 protein: CASSLVAEGGNEQFF
CDR3 DNA: TGTGCCAGCAGCTTAGTAGCGGAAGGAGGCAATGAGCAGTTCTTC
D gene: -
V gene: TRBV7-2
clone size: -
J gene: TRBJ2-1

CDR3 protein: CASLKGNYEQYF
CDR3 DNA: TGTGCCAGTTTAAAGGGGAACTACGAGCAGTACTTC
D gene: -
V gene: TRBV2
clone size: -
J gene: TRBJ2-7

CDR3 protein: CASRPIRELAKNIQYF
CDR3 DNA: TGTGCCAGCAGACCAATCAGAGAGTTAGCCAAAAACATTCAGTACTTC
D gene: -
V gene: TRBV11-2
clone size: -
J gene: TRBJ2-4

CDR3 protein: CAISDRSGRTEQYF
CDR3 DNA: TGTGCCATCAGTGATCGGAGCGGGAGGACCGAGCAGTACTTC
D gene: TRBD2
V gene: TRBV10-3
clone size: -
J gene: TRBJ2-7

CDR3 protein: CASSLSGAVYEQYF
CDR3 DNA: TGTGCCAGCAGCTTATCGGGGGCGGTGTACGAGCAGTACTTC
D gene: -
V gene: TRBV7-8
clone size: -
J gene: TRBJ2-7

CDR3 protein: CAWTPSVSNEQFF
CDR3 DNA: TGTGCCTGGACCCCCTCGGTTAGCAATGAGCAGTTCTTC
D gene: -
V gene: TRBV30
clone size: -
J gene: TRBJ2-1

CDR3 protein: CASSDGAAGTTEAFF
CDR3 DNA: TGTGCCAGCAGCGATGGGGCAGCAGGCACCACTGAAGCTTTCTTT
D gene: -
V gene: TRBV7-2
clone size: -
J gene: TRBJ1-1

CDR3 protein: CASSPQGRFYNEQFF
CDR3 DNA: TGTGCCAGCAGCCCCCAGGGGAGGTTCTACAATGAGCAGTTCTTC
D gene: -
V gene: TRBV19
clone size: -
J gene: TRBJ2-1

CDR3 protein: CASSYSNSPQETQYF
CDR3 DNA: TGTGCCAGCAGTTACTCTAACAGTCCCCAAGAGACCCAGTACTTC
D gene: -
V gene: TRBV6-5
clone size: once
J gene: TRBJ2-5

CDR3 protein: CASSFFGGSFAGELFF
CDR3 DNA: TGTGCCAGCAGTTTTTTTGGCGGGAGTTTCGCCGGGGAGCTGTTTTTT
D gene: TRBD2
V gene: TRBV28
clone size: -
J gene: TRBJ2-2

CDR3 protein: CATGPSSWAHEQYF
CDR3 DNA: TGTGCCACCGGACCCTCTTCCTGGGCCCACGAGCAGTACTTC
D gene: -
V gene: TRBV10-3
clone size: -
J gene: TRBJ2-7

CDR3 protein: CAWNSGTVGYTF
CDR3 DNA: TGTGCCTGGAACTCGGGGACAGTTGGCTACACCTTC
D gene: TRBD1
V gene: TRBV30
clone size: -
J gene: TRBJ1-2

CDR3 protein: CATTFSGTNTGELFF
CDR3 DNA: TGTGCCACGACGTTTAGCGGGACGAACACCGGGGAGCTGTTTTTT
D gene: TRBD2
V gene: TRBV6-5
clone size: -
J gene: TRBJ2-2

CDR3 protein: CASSRRDRSTDTQYF
CDR3 DNA: TGTGCCAGCTCGCGCCGGGACAGGAGCACAGATACGCAGTATTTT
D gene: TRBD1
V gene: TRBV18
clone size: -
J gene: TRBJ2-3

CDR3 protein: CASSSGLVGNEQFF
CDR3 DNA: TGTGCCAGCAGTTCGGGACTGGTAGGCAATGAGCAGTTCTTC
D gene: -
V gene: TRBV27
clone size: -
J gene: TRBJ2-1

CDR3 protein: CASSGPTGRNTEAFF
CDR3 DNA: TGTGCCAGCAGTGGACCGACAGGGAGGAACACTGAAGCTTTCTTT
D gene: TRBD1
V gene: TRBV6-5
clone size: -
J gene: TRBJ1-1

CDR3 protein: CASRRDAGVKLFF
CDR3 DNA: TGTGCCAGCAGACGCGACGCGGGGGTGAAACTGTTTTTT
D gene: -
V gene: TRBV7-9
clone size: -
J gene: TRBJ1-4

CDR3 protein: CASSPRRDFYEQYF
CDR3 DNA: TGTGCCAGCTCACCGCGACGGGACTTCTACGAGCAGTACTTC
D gene: -
V gene: TRBV18
clone size: -
J gene: TRBJ2-7

CDR3 protein: CASSPRRISSYNEQFF
CDR3 DNA: TGTGCCAGCAGCCCCCGGCGGATCTCCTCCTACAATGAGCAGTTCTTC
D gene: -
V gene: TRBV7-3
clone size: -
J gene: TRBJ2-1

CDR3 protein: CASSVSTGGRSGNTIYF
CDR3 DNA: TGTGCCAGCAGCGTTTCCACAGGGGGACGCTCTGGAAACACCATATATTTT
D gene: TRBD1
V gene: TRBV7-9
clone size: -
J gene: TRBJ1-3

CDR3 protein: CASSPGQVDEQYF
CDR3 DNA: TGTGCCAGCTCGCCGGGACAGGTTGACGAGCAGTACTTC
D gene: TRBD1
V gene: TRBV18
clone size: -
J gene: TRBJ2-7

CDR3 protein: CASSPGNTEAFF
CDR3 DNA: TGTGCCAGTAGTCCAGGGAACACTGAAGCTTTCTTT
D gene: -
V gene: TRBV19
clone size: few
J gene: TRBJ1-1

CDR3 protein: CASSEFQGIEPQHF
CDR3 DNA: TGTGCCAGCAGTGAATTCCAGGGGATAGAGCCCCAGCATTTT
D gene: -
V gene: TRBV2
clone size: -
J gene: TRBJ1-5

CDR3 protein: CASSPQGASYNEQFF
CDR3 DNA: TGCGCCAGCAGCCCACAGGGGGCCTCGTACAATGAGCAGTTCTTC
D gene: TRBD1
V gene: TRBV5-1
clone size: -
J gene: TRBJ2-1

CDR3 protein: CASSLPSGQGWGYTF
CDR3 DNA: TGTGCCAGCAGCCTACCCTCCGGACAGGGCTGGGGCTACACCTTC
D gene: TRBD1
V gene: TRBV6-1
clone size: -
J gene: TRBJ1-2

CDR3 protein: CASSPRTGFGNQPQHF
CDR3 DNA: TGTGCCAGCAGTCCCCGGACAGGGTTTGGCAATCAGCCCCAGCATTTT
D gene: TRBD1
V gene: TRBV28
clone size: -
J gene: TRBJ1-5

CDR3 protein: CASSPREGTDTQYF
CDR3 DNA: TGTGCCAGCAGCCCCAGGGAAGGGACAGATACGCAGTATTTT
D gene: -
V gene: TRBV5-5
clone size: -
J gene: TRBJ2-3

CDR3 protein: CASSVTGTGGIEQYF
CDR3 DNA: TGTGCCAGCAGCGTCACCGGGACAGGGGGCATCGAGCAGTACTTC
D gene: TRBD1
V gene: TRBV9
clone size: few
J gene: TRBJ2-7

CDR3 protein: CATSRDMVRGFGTEAFF
CDR3 DNA: TGTGCCACCAGCAGAGATATGGTCCGGGGGTTCGGCACTGAAGCTTTCTTT
D gene: -
V gene: TRBV15
clone size: -
J gene: TRBJ1-1

CDR3 protein: CASSLVWGIQETQYF
CDR3 DNA: TGTGCCAGCAGCTTAGTGTGGGGAATCCAAGAGACCCAGTACTTC
D gene: -
V gene: TRBV7-2
clone size: -
J gene: TRBJ2-5

CDR3 protein: CASSSSSGIPIDTQYF
CDR3 DNA: TGTGCCAGCAGTTCGTCTAGCGGGATTCCTATAGATACGCAGTATTTT
D gene: TRBD2
V gene: TRBV6-5
clone size: -
J gene: TRBJ2-3

CDR3 protein: CASSLGLRGRVTEAFF
CDR3 DNA: TGTGCCAGCAGCTTAGGGCTCAGGGGGCGGGTCACTGAAGCTTTCTTT
D gene: TRBD1
V gene: TRBV7-3
clone size: -
J gene: TRBJ1-1

CDR3 protein: CSVGFRDRTSDEQFF
CDR3 DNA: TGCAGCGTGGGTTTCCGGGACAGGACGTCGGATGAGCAGTTCTTC
D gene: TRBD1
V gene: TRBV29-1
clone size: -
J gene: TRBJ2-1

CDR3 protein: CASSHQTNEQYF
CDR3 DNA: TGCGCCAGCAGCCATCAGACGAACGAGCAGTACTTC
D gene: -
V gene: TRBV4-1
clone size: few
J gene: TRBJ2-7

CDR3 protein: CASGSSSGSPAALLYEQYF
CDR3 DNA: TGTGCTAGTGGTTCTTCTAGCGGGAGCCCTGCTGCCCTACTCTACGAGCAGTACTTC
D gene: TRBD2
V gene: TRBV12-5
clone size: -
J gene: TRBJ2-7

CDR3 protein: CASRPSGRNGELFF
CDR3 DNA: TGTGCCAGCAGGCCTAGCGGGAGAAACGGGGAGCTGTTTTTT
D gene: TRBD2
V gene: TRBV25-1
clone size: -
J gene: TRBJ2-2

CDR3 protein: CASSRPGGREPTYNEQFF
CDR3 DNA: TGTGCCAGCAGCCGCCCCGGCGGGCGGGAGCCCACCTACAATGAGCAGTTCTTC
D gene: TRBD2
V gene: TRBV11-2
clone size: few
J gene: TRBJ2-1

CDR3 protein: CASSSLGGHEPREQFF
CDR3 DNA: TGCGCCAGCAGCTCCCTGGGGGGCCATGAGCCCCGTGAGCAGTTCTTC
D gene: -
V gene: TRBV5-1
clone size: -
J gene: TRBJ2-1

CDR3 protein: CASSYQQGAPREQYF
CDR3 DNA: TGTGCCAGCAGTTACCAACAGGGGGCCCCTAGGGAGCAGTACTTC
D gene: TRBD1
V gene: TRBV6-5
clone size: -
J gene: TRBJ2-7

CDR3 protein: CSVEGTSGNYEQYF
CDR3 DNA: TGCAGCGTTGAAGGGACTAGCGGGAATTACGAGCAGTACTTC
D gene: TRBD2
V gene: TRBV29-1
clone size: -
J gene: TRBJ2-7

CDR3 protein: CASSQKPGTSGLQETQYF
CDR3 DNA: TGCGCCAGCAGCCAGAAACCCGGGACTAGCGGTTTACAAGAGACCCAGTACTTC
D gene: TRBD2
V gene: TRBV4-1
clone size: once
J gene: TRBJ2-5

CDR3 protein: CASSVDFLGASVYEQYF
CDR3 DNA: TGTGCCAGCAGCGTAGACTTTCTCGGAGCGTCCGTCTACGAGCAGTACTTC
D gene: -
V gene: TRBV9
clone size: -
J gene: TRBJ2-7